Listed here are 24 T cell receptor beta chains from one sample, sequenced in a study of early stage breast cancer tumors. Generated by immunoSEQ multiplex PCR, the TCRdb table keeps only in-frame clones and is missing some. The data hold about 50,000 clones, with more than 70% observed a single time. Sequenced input: blood. All receptors derive from a person aged 35-49 years with breast cancer.

In its sample, this clone was seen once. The chain couples TRBV5-5 to TRBJ1-2, with D perhaps TRBD1 (5 bases). The CDR3 has 15 amino acids. Germline V gene data show CDR1 as SGHKS and CDR2 as YYEKEE (reference sequence). The V end was cut by 4 bases, the J end by 7 bases, with 20 bases between. In DNA form, the CDR3 reads TGTGCCAGCAGCCGAACCACTGGGCAGGGTCGTGGCTACACCTTC. This encodes CASSRTTGQGRGYTF.

V is TRBV7-6 and J is TRBJ2-5; D gene unclear. This CDR3 comprises 12 residues. The V and J ends lost 0 bases and 5 bases respectively, with 4 bases between them. Germline V CDR1 and CDR2: SGHVS, FNYEAQ. This chain's CDR3 is CASSLAGETQYF. The CDR3 DNA is TGTGCCAGCAGCTTAGCCGGGGAGACCCAGTACTTC. Full variable domain (outside the CDR3, taken from reference TRBV7-6 and TRBJ2-5): GAGVSQSPRYKVTKRGQDVALRCDPISGHVSLYWYRQALGQGPEFLTYFNYEAQQDKSGLPNDRFSAERPEGSISTLTIQRTEQRDSAMYRCASSLAGETQYFGPGTRLLVL.

This clone was counted a single time. The gene calls are TRBV5-6 and TRBJ2-1; 8 positions agree with TRBD2. The ends lost 0 bases at V and 7 bases at J; junction bases unmatched: 3. CDR1 is SGHDT, CDR2 YYEEEE, per germline. The CDR3 is 14 amino acids. The CDR3 reads CASSLAGGGNEQFF. CDR3 coding DNA: TGTGCCAGCAGCTTGGCCGGGGGGGGGAATGAGCAGTTCTTC.

The chain employs TRBV7-2 and TRBJ2-2; D not certain. Germline V lookup: CDR1 SGHTA, CDR2 FQGNSA. The CDR3 has 16 amino acids. Trimming stripped 2 bases from V and 0 bases from J, with 10 bases between. For the CDR3, the DNA is TGTGCCAGCAGCTTACGCTACCGGGCGAACACCGGGGAGCTGTTTTTT. As protein: CASSLRYRANTGELFF.

The chain employs TRBV4-1 and TRBJ2-3; tentatively, D is TRBD2 (6 bases). V lost 4 bases to trimming and J lost 2 bases, with 13 bases between them. The V gene's germline CDR1 is MGHRA and CDR2 YSYEKL. This CDR3 comprises 15 residues. In DNA, the CDR3 is TGCGCCAGCAGCCGATGGGACTCCCTCACAGATACGCAGTATTTT. This gives the protein CASSRWDSLTDTQYF.

V and J are TRBV30 and TRBJ1-2; 7 bases are a match to TRBD1. Germline V gene sequence: CDR1 GTSNPN, CDR2 SVGIG (reference sequence). With V trimmed by 5 bases and J by 7 bases, 19 bases remained unmatched. The CDR3 spans 16 residues. CDR3 loop: CAWVILTGNGRAGYTF. CDR3 nucleotide sequence: TGTGCCTGGGTAATTTTGACAGGGAATGGTCGTGCTGGCTACACCTTC.

J is TRBJ2-7 and V is TRBV6-5, with 7 bases identical to TRBD1. Germline CDR1 is MNHEY and CDR2 is SVGAGI. The CDR3 runs to 15 residues. V gave up 5 bases and J gave up 0 bases; unmatched junction bases: 7. CDR3 sequence: CASSVDRVNSYEQYF. The CDR3 coding sequence is TGTGCCAGCAGTGTCGACAGGGTCAACTCCTACGAGCAGTACTTC.

This clone has only one observation. The V call is TRBV22-1, the J call TRBJ2-3. TRBV22-1 constitutes a pseudogene. The CDR3 consists of 15 residues. The CDR3 region has the DNA TGTCCTGGGACCACCCGTGGGTCGGGGGCCGATACGCAGTATTTT. Translated: CPGTTRGSGADTQYF.

CDR3 sequence: CASSLDSTLGTQYF. The CDR3, as DNA: TGTGCCAGCAGTTTAGACAGTACCCTGGGGACCCAGTACTTC. The chain combines TRBV5-6 with TRBJ2-5; D is perhaps TRBD1 (5 bases). This CDR3 has 14 residues. Germline V lookup: CDR1 SGHDT, CDR2 YYEEEE. V lost 5 bases to trimming and J lost 7 bases, with 18 bases between them.

V is TRBV5-1 and J is TRBJ2-3, with D perhaps assigned TRBD1 or TRBD2 (5 bases each). From germline, CDR1 is SGHRS and CDR2 YFSETQ. This CDR3 region has 15 residues. With 3 bases removed from V and 1 base from J, the gap between germline ends came to 12 bases. The CDR3: CASSYRDGRTDTQYF. CDR3 sequence (DNA): TGCGCCAGCAGCTACCGGGACGGACGCACAGATACGCAGTATTTT.

The chain has TRBV5-1 and TRBJ1-5; tentatively, D is TRBD1 (5 bases). Germline CDR1 is SGHRS and CDR2 is YFSETQ. Trimming removed 0 bases at V and 4 bases at J, with 11 bases between. The CDR3 sequence is 15 residues long. CDR3 amino acids: CASSLGGLANQPQHF. The CDR3 nucleotides are TGCGCCAGCAGCTTGGGGGGGTTGGCAAATCAGCCCCAGCATTTT. Together with reference TRBV5-1 and TRBJ1-5, the CDR3 gives the full variable domain: KAGVTQTPRYLIKTRGQQVTLSCSPISGHRSVSWYQQTPGQGLQFLFEYFSETQRNKGNFPGRFSGRQFSNSRSEMNVSTLELGDSALYLCASSLGGLANQPQHFGDGTRLSIL.

The chain links TRBV5-1 to TRBJ2-1; 12 nucleotides align to TRBD2. V shed 0 bases, J shed 9 bases, and the junction held 7 bases outside the gene matches. Germline V lookup: CDR1 SGHRS, CDR2 YFSETQ. The CDR3 extends over 16 amino acids. CDR3 in amino acids: CASSLVGTSGFGEQFF. The CDR3 DNA reads as TGCGCCAGCAGCTTGGTGGGGACTAGCGGGTTTGGTGAGCAGTTCTTC.

In this sample, this clone turned up once. The chain combines TRBV2 with TRBJ2-4; D might be TRBD1 (5 bases). The CDR3 runs to 17 residues. Germline V gives CDR1 SNHLY, CDR2 FYNNEI. V was pared by 1 base and J by 6 bases, with 19 bases between. DNA for the CDR3: TGTGCCAGCAGTGAAGGAGGCAGGGTGAGGCCGGGAAACATTCAGTACTTC. It encodes CASSEGGRVRPGNIQYF.

The chain uses TRBV7-9 and TRBJ2-5, with 7 bases lining up with TRBD2. CDR3 size: 18 residues. The V gene end was trimmed by 4 bases and the J gene end by 0 bases; junction bases not matched to a gene: 14. In germline, CDR1 is SEHNR, CDR2 FQNEAQ (reference sequence). The CDR3 DNA reads TGTGCCAGCAGCTCCATAGGGTGGGAGCGGGGTTACCAAGAGACCCAGTACTTC. Translating gives CASSSIGWERGYQETQYF.

This clone was counted between two and nine times. The chain has TRBV28 and TRBJ1-1, with TRBD1 as a possible D gene (6 bases). Germline CDR1 and CDR2: MDHEN and SYDVKM. The CDR3 loop spans 13 amino acids. V was pared by 6 bases and J by 5 bases, with 13 bases between. CDR3 sequence (DNA): TGTGCCAGCAGGGCAGGGGCGGATACTGAAGCTTTCTTT. Translation gives CASRAGADTEAFF.

The chain links TRBV19 to TRBJ2-3; 15 nucleotides match TRBD2. The CDR3 length is 17 residues. Germline CDR1 LNHDA, CDR2 SQIVND (reference sequence). With V trimmed by 5 bases and J by 4 bases, 7 bases remained unmatched. CDR3 sequence reads: CASSAGLAGGWSDTQYF. CDR3 in DNA: TGTGCCAGTAGTGCCGGACTAGCGGGAGGGTGGTCAGATACGCAGTATTTT.

This sequence joins TRBV7-9 and TRBJ2-3, with 12 bases identical to TRBD2. The CDR3 runs 16 residues. Per germline, CDR1 SEHNR and CDR2 FQNEAQ (reference sequence). V shed 4 bases and J 1 base; nucleotides not matched to a gene: 3. CDR3 region: CASSSPSGRGTDTQYF. CDR3 nucleotide sequence: TGTGCCAGCAGCTCCCCTAGCGGGAGGGGCACAGATACGCAGTATTTT.

This clone appeared once. The gene calls are TRBV7-2 and TRBJ2-7; 7 bases match TRBD2. V trimming: 2 bases; J trimming: 4 bases; junction bases outside the gene matches: 8. CDR1 and CDR2 from the germline V gene are SGHTA and FQGNSA. This CDR3 has 15 residues. CDR3 protein: CASSLQTSSGYEQYF. Here the CDR3 DNA reads TGTGCCAGCAGCTTACAGACTAGCTCGGGTTACGAGCAGTACTTC.

The chain combines TRBV2 with TRBJ2-1; TRBD2 matches 9 bases. This CDR3 has 15 residues. The germline V gene has CDR1 SNHLY and CDR2 FYNNEI. V trimming: 4 bases; J trimming: 7 bases; junction bases outside the gene matches: 8. This CDR3 reads CASSGGASGENEQFF. DNA for the CDR3: TGTGCCAGCAGTGGAGGGGCTAGCGGGGAAAATGAGCAGTTCTTC.

This chain links TRBV4-1 with TRBJ2-7; D unclear. Deletions cut 4 bases from V and 3 bases from J, with 10 bases between. The germline gives CDR1 MGHRA, CDR2 YSYEKL. The CDR3 runs 13 residues. This chain's CDR3 is CASSPDFHYEQYF. DNA of the CDR3: TGCGCCAGCAGCCCCGATTTTCACTACGAGCAGTACTTC.

V gene TRBV6-4 combines with J gene TRBJ1-2; D call uncertain. Per germline, CDR1 MRHNA and CDR2 SNTAGT. The CDR3 spans 14 residues. V was cut by 4 bases and J by 0 bases, with 9 bases left in between. CDR3 region: CASSATASNYGYTF. CDR3 in DNA: TGTGCCAGCAGTGCCACAGCCTCTAACTATGGCTACACCTTC.

This rearrangement joins TRBV29-1 to TRBJ1-1, with 7 bases that match TRBD1. J gave up 0 bases and V 7 bases, and 8 bases lay outside the gene matches. This CDR3 region has 14 residues. Germline V gene lookup returns CDR1 SQVTM and CDR2 ANQGSEA. The CDR3 nucleotides are TGCAGCGCCCGACAGGGATCGATGAACACTGAAGCTTTCTTT. Its translation: CSARQGSMNTEAFF.

The chain's CDR3 is CASSLLRGTGNTIYF. The CDR3 region has the DNA TGTGCCAGCAGCTTGTTGAGGGGAACTGGAAACACCATATATTTT. The chain combines TRBV7-4 with TRBJ1-3; possibly TRBD1 for D (5 bases). The CDR3 is 15 residues long. The V and J ends lost 3 bases and 2 bases respectively, with 11 bases between them. The germline gives CDR1 SGHVT, CDR2 SQSDAQ.

This clone has a single count. J is TRBJ1-1 and V is TRBV7-9; TRBD1 might be the D (5 bases). CDR1 and CDR2 (germline): SEHNR, FQNEAQ (reference sequence). V lost 5 bases to trimming and J lost 1 base, with 11 bases between them. The CDR3 spans 14 residues. CDR3 DNA: TGTGCCAGCAGCCGAAACACAGGGAACACTGAAGCTTTCTTT. This gives the protein CASSRNTGNTEAFF.